This TCR beta chain appears in the sequencing data of a study of control samples from healthy donors and cancer patients. Only in-frame clones appear in the TCRdb table, and some are missing; sequencing was by immunoSEQ multiplex PCR. This table holds some 110,000 clones, about 80% found once. The sequence derives from a woman aged 50 to 60 in good health. Sample: blood.

The CDR3 region is CASSQDLGTRLLSGANVLTF. CDR3 DNA: TGCGCCAGCAGCCAAGATCTTGGGACTAGATTACTCTCTGGGGCCAACGTCCTGACTTTC. This chain joins TRBV4-1 and TRBJ2-6, with 8 bases lining up with TRBD2. Germline V CDR1 and CDR2: MGHRA, YSYEKL. The CDR3 has 20 amino acids. V was clipped by 0 bases and J by 0 bases; unmatched bases: 10.